These T cell receptor beta chains were read from a single sample in a study of OX40 agonist ivuxolimab in advanced cancers. Produced via immunoSEQ multiplex PCR; TCRdb's table is partial and in-frame only. The table has roughly 58,000 clones, over 75% seen once. The material was CD4+ or CD8+ T cells sorted from blood, obtained in a trial of the OX40 agonist ivuxolimab. These TCRs come from an adult with an advanced solid tumor such as melanoma, head and neck, liver or kidney cancer. The CDR3 runs from the conserved cysteine through the conserved F or W. The order of the fields is J gene, clone size, V gene, D gene, CDR3 protein, CDR3 DNA. A D gene is named only where the DNA matches it firmly. Expanded clones are given a class, and other clones once, few, many or no size at all.

TRBJ1-1,.,TRBV7-2,.,CASNLEGLGTEAFF,TGTGCCAGCAACCTTGAGGGGTTGGGCACTGAAGCTTTCTTT
TRBJ1-2,few,TRBV5-1,TRBD1,CASSPAGTALYGYTF,TGCGCCAGCAGCCCCGCCGGGACAGCCCTCTATGGCTACACCTTC
TRBJ2-2,.,TRBV6-5,.,CASSYLRAFTGELFF,TGTGCCAGCAGTTACCTCCGGGCATTCACCGGGGAGCTGTTTTTT
TRBJ1-2,.,TRBV19,.,CASSIDRMRHPSNYGYTF,TGTGCCAGTAGTATAGATCGAATGAGACATCCTTCTAACTATGGCTACACCTTC
TRBJ1-4,few,TRBV6-5,.,CASRPTGGDEKLFF,TGTGCCAGCAGACCGACTGGCGGCGATGAAAAACTGTTTTTT
TRBJ2-7,.,TRBV6-1,.,CASSEALSSGFYEQYF,TGTGCCAGCAGTGAAGCGCTTTCCAGCGGGTTTTACGAGCAGTACTTC
TRBJ1-3,once,TRBV19,TRBD1,CASSDRGNTIYF,TGTGCCAGTTCGGACAGGGGAAACACCATATATTTT
TRBJ1-2,medium-sized,TRBV7-2,TRBD1,CASSLRTGGVYGYTF,TGTGCCAGCAGCCTAAGGACAGGGGGCGTCTATGGCTACACCTTC
TRBJ2-1,.,TRBV19,TRBD1,CASRLTGGMDIEQFF,TGTGCCAGTAGGTTGACAGGGGGCATGGACATTGAGCAGTTCTTC
TRBJ2-7,once,TRBV7-9,.,CASSLQGGAYHEQYF,TGTGCCAGCAGCTTACAAGGGGGGGCGTACCACGAGCAGTACTTC
TRBJ1-1,.,TRBV6-5,TRBD1,CASSYHGTGAEAFF,TGTGCCAGCAGTTACCATGGGACAGGGGCTGAAGCTTTCTTT
TRBJ2-7,.,TRBV7-2,TRBD2,CASSLERTSGRFSSYEQYF,TGTGCCAGCAGCTTAGAGAGGACTAGCGGGAGGTTTAGCTCCTACGAGCAGTACTTC
TRBJ2-7,few,TRBV7-9,.,CASSFSYEQYF,TGTGCCAGCAGCTTCTCCTACGAGCAGTACTTC
TRBJ2-3,few,TRBV7-2,TRBD2,CASSSQRGGRTDTQYF,TGTGCCAGCAGCTCGCAGCGGGGGGGGAGGACAGATACGCAGTATTTT
TRBJ2-3,few,TRBV5-4,.,CASSLDSTDTQYF,TGTGCCAGCAGCTTGGATAGCACAGATACGCAGTATTTT
TRBJ2-1,.,TRBV7-8,TRBD2,CASSSTSVSGVSSYNEQFF,TGTGCCAGCAGCTCCACTTCGGTCAGCGGGGTTTCCTCCTACAATGAGCAGTTCTTC
TRBJ2-7,.,TRBV6-6,TRBD1,CASSRDRGNEQYF,TGTGCCAGCAGTCGGGACAGGGGAAACGAGCAGTACTTC
TRBJ1-6,.,TRBV5-1,TRBD1,CASMSGTGGSPLHF,TGCGCCAGCATGTCGGGGACAGGGGGATCACCCCTCCACTTT
TRBJ1-2,.,TRBV5-4,.,CASSLDREAYGYTF,TGTGCCAGCAGCTTGGACAGGGAGGCCTATGGCTACACCTTC
TRBJ2-3,.,TRBV12-5,.,CASGPGTDTQYF,TGTGCTAGTGGCCCCGGCACAGATACGCAGTATTTT
TRBJ1-1,.,TRBV5-1,.,CASSLGRQGAEAFF,TGCGCCAGCAGCTTGGGTCGCCAGGGCGCTGAAGCTTTCTTT
TRBJ1-2,.,TRBV5-6,TRBD1,CASHGQGYGYTF,TGTGCCAGCCACGGACAGGGCTATGGCTACACCTTC
TRBJ2-7,.,TRBV4-3,TRBD1,CASSPRGTGVYEQYF,TGCGCCAGCAGCCCAAGAGGGACAGGGGTCTACGAGCAGTACTTC
TRBJ1-5,.,TRBV5-1,.,CASSPLGSSGQPQHF,TGCGCCAGCAGCCCACTAGGGAGTTCGGGACAGCCCCAGCATTTT
TRBJ1-1,.,TRBV10-3,.,CAISTGQNTEAFF,TGTGCCATCAGTACGGGGCAGAACACTGAAGCTTTCTTT
TRBJ1-5,.,TRBV7-2,TRBD1,CASSPSGTGAFNQPQHF,TGTGCCAGCAGCCCCTCCGGGACAGGGGCCTTCAATCAGCCCCAGCATTTT
TRBJ2-3,.,TRBV7-8,.,CASSLVRQLARTDTQYF,TGTGCCAGCAGCTTAGTCCGCCAGCTTGCCCGCACAGATACGCAGTATTTT
TRBJ2-3,.,TRBV5-4,.,CASSLGLASTDTQYF,TGTGCCAGCAGCTTGGGACTGGCTAGCACAGATACGCAGTATTTT
TRBJ2-7,.,TRBV28,.,CATNVGLPGAYEQYF,TGTGCCACCAACGTAGGACTACCAGGGGCCTACGAGCAGTACTTC
TRBJ2-1,.,TRBV29-1,.,CSVRPGASYNEQFF,TGCAGCGTTCGGCCGGGAGCATCCTACAATGAGCAGTTCTTC
TRBJ2-5,.,TRBV9,TRBD2,CASSVATASGGQETQYF,TGTGCCAGCAGCGTAGCTACGGCTAGCGGGGGGCAAGAGACCCAGTACTTC
TRBJ2-1,.,TRBV6-1,TRBD2,CASSGGGGDANEQFF,TGTGCCAGCAGCGGGGGGGGAGGGGACGCAAATGAGCAGTTCTTC
TRBJ2-5,.,TRBV5-4,TRBD2,CASSLVGGKKTQYF,TGTGCCAGCAGCTTGGTGGGAGGGAAAAAGACCCAGTACTTC
TRBJ2-2,.,TRBV14,.,CASSLISLGELFF,TGTGCCAGCAGCCTAATCAGTTTGGGGGAGCTGTTTTTT
TRBJ2-1,.,TRBV14,TRBD2,CASSLAGGRYNEQFF,TGTGCCAGCAGCCTAGCGGGAGGCCGCTACAATGAGCAGTTCTTC
TRBJ2-1,.,TRBV19,TRBD1,CASSLQGSYNEQFF,TGTGCCAGTAGTCTACAGGGGAGCTACAATGAGCAGTTCTTC
TRBJ2-5,.,TRBV11-2,.,CASSPRTPQETQYF,TGTGCCAGCAGCCCGAGGACTCCGCAAGAGACCCAGTACTTC
TRBJ1-1,.,TRBV5-1,.,CASSLASRQPEAFF,TGCGCCAGCAGCTTGGCCTCACGACAGCCTGAAGCTTTCTTT
TRBJ1-1,.,TRBV18,.,CASSPNGGETEAFF,TGTGCCAGCTCACCTAACGGGGGGGAGACTGAAGCTTTCTTT
TRBJ1-1,few,TRBV5-6,.,CASSTVGRLSDTEAFF,TGTGCCAGCAGCACCGTGGGGAGGTTAAGCGACACTGAAGCTTTCTTT
TRBJ2-3,.,TRBV5-4,TRBD1,CASSTTGGGTTDTQYF,TGTGCCAGCAGCACAACAGGGGGAGGAACTACAGATACGCAGTATTTT
TRBJ1-2,once,TRBV13,.,CASSSSTAYGYTF,TGTGCCAGCAGCTCAAGCACGGCCTATGGCTACACCTTC
TRBJ2-7,.,TRBV19,TRBD2,CASSILSSGRGEQYF,TGTGCCAGTAGTATACTGTCTAGCGGGAGAGGCGAGCAGTACTTC
TRBJ1-1,few,TRBV10-3,.,CAISATTDLNTEAFF,TGTGCCATCAGTGCCACGACAGATTTGAACACTGAAGCTTTCTTT
TRBJ2-3,.,TRBV18,TRBD1,CASSLQGSDTDTQYF,TGTGCCAGCTCGTTACAGGGGAGCGACACAGATACGCAGTATTTT
TRBJ1-5,.,TRBV6-5,TRBD1,CASSSIQGSNQPQHF,TGTGCCAGCAGTTCGATACAGGGGAGCAATCAGCCCCAGCATTTT
TRBJ2-5,.,TRBV5-1,.,CASSLLQPFQETQYF,TGCGCCAGCAGCTTGTTACAGCCTTTCCAAGAGACCCAGTACTTC
TRBJ2-3,.,TRBV6-5,.,CASSFDRHGRDTQYF,TGTGCCAGCAGTTTCGACAGACATGGTCGGGATACGCAGTATTTT
TRBJ2-2,.,TRBV29-1,.,CSVEVGGNTGELFF,TGCAGCGTTGAAGTGGGGGGGAACACCGGGGAGCTGTTTTTT
TRBJ2-4,.,TRBV4-1,.,CASSQDGKNIQYF,TGCGCCAGCAGCCAAGACGGCAAAAACATTCAGTACTTC
TRBJ1-1,.,TRBV10-3,.,CAIKESETGNTEAFF,TGTGCCATCAAGGAGTCAGAGACAGGGAACACTGAAGCTTTCTTT
TRBJ2-5,.,TRBV10-3,TRBD2,CAISVGTSGAQETQYF,TGTGCCATCAGTGTGGGGACTAGCGGGGCCCAAGAGACCCAGTACTTC
TRBJ1-1,.,TRBV14,TRBD1,CASSPGTGGAWYGEAFF,TGTGCCAGCAGCCCCGGGACAGGGGGCGCTTGGTACGGTGAAGCTTTCTTT
TRBJ2-7,.,TRBV7-8,.,CASSLRGRRVYEQYF,TGTGCCAGCAGCTTGCGAGGGAGAAGGGTCTACGAGCAGTACTTC